The 15 T cell receptor beta chains given below trace back to one sample, sequenced in a study of cytomegalovirus exposure and HLA in healthy donors. Data came from immunoSEQ multiplex PCR; TCRdb stores just in-frame clones and leaves some out. This table holds 140,000 to 150,000 clones, about 94% found once. What was sequenced was PBMCs. The receptors here all came from a young man in good health and CMV-seropositive.

The chain links TRBV5-4 to TRBJ2-3; D uncertain. The CDR3 is made up of 14 amino acids. Germline-derived CDR1 and CDR2 are SGHNT and YYREEE (reference sequence). Trimming shortened V by 3 bases and J by 0 bases, and 8 bases separated the two germline ends. The chain's CDR3 is CASSSRSSTDTQYF. The DNA of the CDR3 is TGTGCCAGCAGCTCACGGTCCAGCACAGATACGCAGTATTTT.

The CDR3 nucleotides read TGTGCCAGCAGCCAAGGCTATAGCGGGAGTTATGAGCAGTTCTTC. As protein: CASSQGYSGSYEQFF. J is TRBJ2-1 and V is TRBV4-2; TRBD2 matches 9 bases. CDR3 length: 15 residues. The ends lost 1 base at V and 8 bases at J; junction bases unmatched: 6. CDR1 and CDR2 (germline): LGHNA, YNFKEQ.

The rearrangement uses TRBV11-2 and TRBJ1-1; D remains unclear. Trimming shortened V by 3 bases and J by 2 bases, and 10 bases separated the two germline ends. There are 14 residues in the CDR3. The germline gives CDR1 SGHAT, CDR2 FQNNGV. The CDR3 sequence is CASSFYQTNTEAFF. In DNA, the CDR3 is TGTGCCAGCAGCTTTTATCAGACAAACACTGAAGCTTTCTTT.

The chain couples TRBV27 to TRBJ2-3, with D tentatively TRBD2 (6 bases). Trimming took off 5 bases at V and 6 bases at J, with 15 bases between the two ends. The germline gives CDR1 MNHEY, CDR2 SMNVEV (reference sequence). The CDR3 covers 14 residues. In nucleotides, the CDR3 is TGTGCCAGCAGTCCAAGACTAGTTCAGGATACGCAGTATTTT. Translation: CASSPRLVQDTQYF.

The gene calls are TRBV7-2 and TRBJ1-3, with unresolved D. Germline assignment: CDR1 SGHTA and CDR2 FQGNSA. CDR3 length: 14 amino acids. V lost 5 bases and J lost 0, with 8 bases in between. Here the CDR3 reads CASSPTTSGNTIYF. CDR3 DNA: TGTGCCAGCAGCCCGACAACCTCTGGAAACACCATATATTTT.

The V and J genes are TRBV7-9 and TRBJ2-1, with TRBD1 matching over 7 bases. CDR1 is SEHNR, CDR2 FQNEAQ, per germline (reference sequence). CDR3 size: 16 residues. J lost 6 bases, V lost 5 bases, and 13 bases had no gene match. The CDR3 loop reads CASSRTQGPLGNEQFF. CDR3 DNA: TGTGCCAGCAGCCGTACACAGGGGCCCCTAGGCAATGAGCAGTTCTTC.

The chain couples TRBV27 to TRBJ2-2; 11 positions match TRBD2. The CDR3 totals 16 residues. Trimming removed 7 bases from V and 2 bases from J; junction bases left unmatched: 6. Germline V gene sequence: CDR1 MNHEY, CDR2 SMNVEV (reference sequence). The CDR3 bases are TGTGCCAGCAACAAACTAGCGGGAGTTAACACCGGGGAGCTGTTTTTT. It codes for CASNKLAGVNTGELFF.

The V and J genes are TRBV5-8 and TRBJ2-7; maybe TRBD1 (5 bases). The V gene lost 4 bases and the J gene lost 5 bases, with 16 bases spanning the gap. Germline V gives CDR1 SGHTS, CDR2 YDEGEE. The CDR3 has 14 residues. The CDR3 sequence is CASSLQTDSDEQYF. CDR3 sequence (DNA): TGTGCCAGCAGCCTCCAAACAGACAGCGACGAGCAGTACTTC. The whole variable domain, filled in from reference TRBV5-8 and TRBJ2-7, reads EAGVTQSPTHLIKTRGQQATLRCSPISGHTSVYWYQQALGLGLQFLLWYDEGEERNRGNFPPRFSGRQFPNYSSELNVNALELEDSALYLCASSLQTDSDEQYFGPGTRLTVT.

This clone came up once. The chain links TRBV5-1 to TRBJ1-2, with TRBD1 matching 8 bases. J lost 0 bases, V lost 1 base, and 5 bases had no gene match. CDR3 length: 16 amino acids. Germline CDR1 is SGHRS and CDR2 is YFSETQ. CDR3 sequence reads: CASSLRQGKTNYGYTF. In DNA form, the CDR3 reads TGCGCCAGCAGCTTGAGACAGGGGAAGACTAACTATGGCTACACCTTC. The full variable domain, with the rest looked up from reference TRBV5-1 and TRBJ1-2, is KAGVTQTPRYLIKTRGQQVTLSCSPISGHRSVSWYQQTPGQGLQFLFEYFSETQRNKGNFPGRFSGRQFSNSRSEMNVSTLELGDSALYLCASSLRQGKTNYGYTFGSGTRLTVV.

This chain joins TRBV5-1 and TRBJ1-4; TRBD1 agrees at 8 bases. The germline gives CDR1 SGHRS, CDR2 YFSETQ. This CDR3 contains 13 residues. V was clipped by 2 bases and J by 8 bases; unmatched bases: 2. Written as DNA, the CDR3 is TGCGCCAGCAGCTTCGGACAGGGCGAAAAACTGTTTTTT. Translation gives CASSFGQGEKLFF.

The rearrangement uses TRBV19 and TRBJ1-5; D call uncertain. Trimming took 0 bases from V and 7 from J, leaving 7 bases between them. From germline, CDR1 is LNHDA and CDR2 SQIVND (reference sequence). This CDR3 comprises 13 residues. The CDR3 loop is CASSIDRGQPQHF. The CDR3, as DNA: TGTGCCAGTAGTATAGATCGAGGGCAGCCCCAGCATTTT.

This chain uses TRBV5-6 with TRBJ2-7; D might be TRBD1 (5 bases). The CDR3 contains 17 residues. Germline lookup yields CDR1 SGHDT and CDR2 YYEEEE. The V and J ends lost 4 bases and 0 bases respectively, with 20 bases between them. The chain's CDR3 is CASSPSRGSLGSYEQYF. The CDR3 bases are TGTGCCAGCAGCCCTTCAAGGGGCAGCCTGGGCTCCTACGAGCAGTACTTC.

The chain has TRBV6-5 and TRBJ1-5; TRBD1 matches at 7 bases. The germline V gene has CDR1 MNHEY and CDR2 SVGAGI. The CDR3 consists of 15 residues. Trimming took 6 bases from V and 1 from J; bases not matched to a gene: 6. The CDR3, as DNA: TGTGCCAGCAGCCTGAGGGGGCACAGCAATCAGCCCCAGCATTTT. Its protein is CASSLRGHSNQPQHF.

This clone has only one observation. The genes are TRBV5-1 and TRBJ2-7; TRBD1 is a possible D gene (6 bases). CDR3 length equals 16 residues. V gave up 4 bases and J gave up 5 bases, with 22 bases separating them. Germline loops: CDR1 SGHRS, CDR2 YFSETQ. CDR3 in amino acids: CASSLLWTTGTDEQYF. The CDR3 region has the DNA TGCGCCAGCAGCCTGTTATGGACCACAGGGACCGACGAGCAGTACTTC.

The chain joins TRBV5-1 to TRBJ2-7; 7 bases are a match to TRBD1. Germline V CDR1 and CDR2: SGHRS, YFSETQ. V lost 4 bases to trimming and J lost 2 bases; unmatched junction nucleotides: 6. CDR3 size: 14 residues. CDR3 coding DNA: TGCGCCAGCAGCCAGGGGGACGGGACCTACGAGCAGTACTTC. It codes for CASSQGDGTYEQYF.